This TCR beta chain was observed in a study of esophageal squamous cell carcinoma under preoperative chemotherapy. Looked up from germline, CDR1 is MNHNS and CDR2 is SASEGT. The CDR3 sequence is 14 residues long. TCRdb redid the calling of the PCR reads with MiXCR, one entry per CDR3 protein. The data contain 15,000 to 20,000 distinct CDR3 sequences, approximately 48% of them seen just once; the ten biggest clones take up over 25%. Time point of the sample: before preoperative PTX-NDP chemotherapy. On this clonotype itself: One end of the junction varies from germline; a read error may be responsible.

The receptor was isolated from a human donor with esophageal squamous cell carcinoma. The donor label of this sample is uncertain. Sampling was conducted from a patient given preoperative chemotherapy. V usage is TRBV6-1 and J usage is TRBJ2-1; D not resolved. The DNA end is a closer match to TRBJ2-3, so the J assignment may be wrong. CDR3: CASSQVVCKDAQYF. The CDR3 DNA is TGTGCCAGCAGTCAGGTGGTGTGCAAAGATGCGCAGTATTTT.